The 3 T cell receptor beta chains given below trace back to one sample, sequenced in a study of preoperative IRX-2 immunotherapy in early breast cancer. Noted treatment: preoperative locoregional IRX-2 cytokine immunotherapy. Only in-frame clones appear in the TCRdb table, and some are missing; sequencing was by immunoSEQ multiplex PCR. The sample contains around 34,000 clones, about 95% of which appear only once. Specimen collection occurred from a patient treated with IRX-2 immunotherapy. Receptors were obtained from a human donor with breast cancer.

V usage is TRBV27 and J usage is TRBJ1-2; D is uncertain. Germline loops: CDR1 MNHEY, CDR2 SMNVEV (reference sequence). With 5 bases removed from V and 8 bases from J, the gap between germline ends came to 15 bases. This CDR3 comprises 13 residues. The CDR3 here is CASSPVAGFGYTF. The CDR3 nucleotides are TGTGCCAGCAGTCCGGTGGCGGGGTTCGGCTACACCTTC.

The chain joins TRBV21-1 to TRBJ1-5; the table assigns TRBD1, which was not confirmed against the DNA. TRBV21-1 is a pseudogene. This CDR3 has 24 residues. DNA of the CDR3: TGTGCCAGCAGAAACAAATTACCGGACAGGTCCGACGGCTCCGAGGGAGATAGCAATCAGCCCCAGCATTTT. As protein: CASRNKLPDRSDGSEGDSNQPQHF.

This chain joins TRBV25-1 and TRBJ1-4; maybe TRBD1 (6 bases). V lost 7 bases to trimming and J lost 6 bases, with 15 bases between them. CDR3 size: 14 residues. The germline gives CDR1 MGHDK, CDR2 SYGVNS. The CDR3 DNA sequence: TGTGCCAGCATCCAGGGAGGGGGGGATGAAAAACTGTTTTTT. It encodes CASIQGGGDEKLFF.